Listed below are T cell receptor beta chains from one sample, sequenced in a study of identifying expanded T cells in peripheral blood. Profiled with immunoSEQ multiplex PCR; TCRdb holds only in-frame clones, not every one. The sample shows around 95,000 clones, 80% to 90% of them seen only once. Sequences were obtained from blood. These receptors all come from a person aged 18-70 years in good health. Each CDR3 is given with its conserved first and last residue. The order of the fields is CDR3 protein, CDR3 DNA, J gene, V gene, clone size, D gene. A D gene is named only where the DNA matches it firmly. A clone size is listed for some rows: how often the clone was seen (once, few, many), or a class if it is expanded.

CDR3 protein: CASSRDFEQFF
CDR3 DNA: TGTGCCAGTAGTAGGGACTTTGAGCAGTTCTTC
J gene: TRBJ2-1
V gene: TRBV19
clone size: NA
D gene: NA

CDR3 protein: CAWSVRRGKNSPLHF
CDR3 DNA: TGTGCCTGGAGTGTACGAAGGGGAAAGAATTCACCCCTCCACTTT
J gene: TRBJ1-6
V gene: TRBV30
clone size: NA
D gene: NA

CDR3 protein: CASSPPRTSGGSYNEQFF
CDR3 DNA: TGCGCCAGCAGCCCTCCTCGGACTAGCGGGGGCTCCTACAATGAGCAGTTCTTC
J gene: TRBJ2-1
V gene: TRBV5-1
clone size: once
D gene: TRBD2

CDR3 protein: CASSPGQGRSEQYF
CDR3 DNA: TGTGCCAGCAGCCCCGGACAGGGAAGGAGCGAGCAGTACTTC
J gene: TRBJ2-7
V gene: TRBV11-3
clone size: NA
D gene: TRBD1

CDR3 protein: CATSRDSGQLETQYF
CDR3 DNA: TGTGCCACCAGCAGGGATTCAGGGCAGTTAGAGACCCAGTACTTC
J gene: TRBJ2-5
V gene: TRBV15
clone size: NA
D gene: NA

CDR3 protein: CASSQGTSGMNEQFF
CDR3 DNA: TGTGCCAGCAGCCAAGGGACTAGCGGGATGAATGAGCAGTTCTTC
J gene: TRBJ2-1
V gene: TRBV5-6
clone size: NA
D gene: TRBD2

CDR3 protein: CASSPRQGELLFF
CDR3 DNA: TGTGCCAGCTCCCCCAGGCAGGGGGAATTACTGTTTTTT
J gene: TRBJ1-4
V gene: TRBV18
clone size: NA
D gene: TRBD1

CDR3 protein: CASSYSWSQETQYF
CDR3 DNA: TGTGCCAGCAGTTACTCTTGGAGCCAAGAGACCCAGTACTTC
J gene: TRBJ2-5
V gene: TRBV6-5
clone size: NA
D gene: NA

CDR3 protein: CASSSGQGVFWSGELFF
CDR3 DNA: TGTGCCAGCAGCTCGGGGCAGGGGGTGTTTTGGTCCGGGGAGCTGTTTTTT
J gene: TRBJ2-2
V gene: TRBV5-5
clone size: once
D gene: TRBD1

CDR3 protein: CASTLGRASIEAFF
CDR3 DNA: TGTGCCAGCACCTTGGGACGGGCAAGCATAGAAGCTTTCTTT
J gene: TRBJ1-1
V gene: TRBV6-1
clone size: NA
D gene: NA

CDR3 protein: CASRPPGQLYGYTF
CDR3 DNA: TGTGCCAGCAGGCCACCGGGACAGCTCTATGGCTACACCTTC
J gene: TRBJ1-2
V gene: TRBV27
clone size: once
D gene: TRBD1

CDR3 protein: CASSFGPTNEKLFF
CDR3 DNA: TGTGCCAGCAGCTTTGGGCCAACTAATGAAAAACTGTTTTTT
J gene: TRBJ1-4
V gene: TRBV7-2
clone size: NA
D gene: NA

CDR3 protein: CASSQNRGANEKLFF
CDR3 DNA: TGCGCCAGCAGCCAAAATAGAGGGGCTAATGAAAAACTGTTTTTT
J gene: TRBJ1-4
V gene: TRBV4-3
clone size: NA
D gene: NA

CDR3 protein: CASSVPGTLITEQYF
CDR3 DNA: TGTGCCAGCAGCGTCCCCGGGACCTTAATCACCGAGCAGTACTTC
J gene: TRBJ2-7
V gene: TRBV5-6
clone size: NA
D gene: NA

CDR3 protein: CASSVAGGTNEKLFF
CDR3 DNA: TGTGCCAGCAGCGTAGCCGGGGGCACTAATGAAAAACTGTTTTTT
J gene: TRBJ1-4
V gene: TRBV9
clone size: NA
D gene: NA

CDR3 protein: CASSRPGGSQETQYF
CDR3 DNA: TGTGCCAGCAGCCGTCCAGGGGGGAGTCAAGAGACCCAGTACTTC
J gene: TRBJ2-5
V gene: TRBV5-6
clone size: NA
D gene: NA

CDR3 protein: CASSEGQANEKLFF
CDR3 DNA: TGCGCCAGCAGCGAAGGACAGGCAAATGAAAAACTGTTTTTT
J gene: TRBJ1-4
V gene: TRBV5-1
clone size: few
D gene: TRBD1

CDR3 protein: CASSLSSVGLLNTEAFF
CDR3 DNA: TGCGCCAGCAGCCTCTCTTCAGTGGGACTGCTGAACACTGAAGCTTTCTTT
J gene: TRBJ1-1
V gene: TRBV4-1
clone size: NA
D gene: NA

CDR3 protein: CASSSGGGGQPQHF
CDR3 DNA: TGTGCCAGCAGTTCCGGGGGCGGGGGTCAGCCCCAGCATTTT
J gene: TRBJ1-5
V gene: TRBV27
clone size: once
D gene: NA

CDR3 protein: CASSLGEGTSTDTQYF
CDR3 DNA: TGTGCCAGCAGCTTGGGGGAAGGGACCAGCACAGATACGCAGTATTTT
J gene: TRBJ2-3
V gene: TRBV5-5
clone size: NA
D gene: NA

CDR3 protein: CASSTRGLNQPQHF
CDR3 DNA: TGTGCCAGTAGTACTCGCGGTCTCAATCAGCCCCAGCATTTT
J gene: TRBJ1-5
V gene: TRBV19
clone size: few
D gene: NA

CDR3 protein: CASSSGLAGGRGTDTQYF
CDR3 DNA: TGTGCCAGCAGCTCGGGACTAGCGGGGGGGCGCGGCACAGATACGCAGTATTTT
J gene: TRBJ2-3
V gene: TRBV7-9
clone size: NA
D gene: TRBD2

CDR3 protein: CASSGQGNYGYTF
CDR3 DNA: TGTGCCAGCAGTGGGCAGGGAAACTATGGCTACACCTTC
J gene: TRBJ1-2
V gene: TRBV2
clone size: NA
D gene: NA

CDR3 protein: CASSARALYNTEAFF
CDR3 DNA: TGTGCCAGCAGCGCCCGGGCACTTTATAACACTGAAGCTTTCTTT
J gene: TRBJ1-1
V gene: TRBV11-2
clone size: NA
D gene: NA

CDR3 protein: CASSLLSDGNTEAFF
CDR3 DNA: TGTGCCAGCAGCTTATTGAGCGACGGGAACACTGAAGCTTTCTTT
J gene: TRBJ1-1
V gene: TRBV7-9
clone size: NA
D gene: NA

CDR3 protein: CASSPDPSGASEAFF
CDR3 DNA: TGTGCCAGCAGCCCTGACCCTTCAGGGGCCTCTGAAGCTTTCTTT
J gene: TRBJ1-1
V gene: TRBV11-2
clone size: NA
D gene: NA

CDR3 protein: CASSLAQGPNTIYF
CDR3 DNA: TGTGCCAGCAGCTTAGCTCAGGGGCCCAACACCATATATTTT
J gene: TRBJ1-3
V gene: TRBV7-9
clone size: NA
D gene: NA

CDR3 protein: CASSFGTGYYEQYF
CDR3 DNA: TGTGCCAGCAGCTTCGGGACAGGGTACTACGAGCAGTACTTC
J gene: TRBJ2-7
V gene: TRBV5-6
clone size: NA
D gene: TRBD1

CDR3 protein: CASSLSPGFYGYTF
CDR3 DNA: TGTGCCAGCAGCTTGTCCCCAGGGTTCTATGGCTACACCTTC
J gene: TRBJ1-2
V gene: TRBV5-6
clone size: NA
D gene: NA

CDR3 protein: CASSSTGQETQYF
CDR3 DNA: TGCGCCAGCAGCTCAACCGGTCAAGAGACCCAGTACTTC
J gene: TRBJ2-5
V gene: TRBV5-1
clone size: NA
D gene: NA

CDR3 protein: CASSIATVGTEAFF
CDR3 DNA: TGTGCCAGTAGTATAGCGACAGTGGGCACTGAAGCTTTCTTT
J gene: TRBJ1-1
V gene: TRBV19
clone size: NA
D gene: NA

CDR3 protein: CASRNGGGADNTEAFF
CDR3 DNA: TGTGCCAGCAGGAACGGAGGGGGAGCAGATAACACTGAAGCTTTCTTT
J gene: TRBJ1-1
V gene: TRBV2
clone size: NA
D gene: NA

CDR3 protein: CASSLEGQYGYTF
CDR3 DNA: TGTGCCAGCAGCCTGGAGGGACAGTATGGCTACACCTTC
J gene: TRBJ1-2
V gene: TRBV4-2
clone size: NA
D gene: TRBD1

CDR3 protein: CASSNRRAYRREGYTF
CDR3 DNA: TGTGCCAGTAGCAATCGGCGAGCCTATAGAAGAGAGGGCTACACCTTC
J gene: TRBJ1-2
V gene: TRBV19
clone size: once
D gene: NA

CDR3 protein: CASSAGTDSEQYF
CDR3 DNA: TGTGCCAGCAGCGCCGGGACGGACTCCGAGCAGTACTTC
J gene: TRBJ2-7
V gene: TRBV7-3
clone size: few
D gene: NA